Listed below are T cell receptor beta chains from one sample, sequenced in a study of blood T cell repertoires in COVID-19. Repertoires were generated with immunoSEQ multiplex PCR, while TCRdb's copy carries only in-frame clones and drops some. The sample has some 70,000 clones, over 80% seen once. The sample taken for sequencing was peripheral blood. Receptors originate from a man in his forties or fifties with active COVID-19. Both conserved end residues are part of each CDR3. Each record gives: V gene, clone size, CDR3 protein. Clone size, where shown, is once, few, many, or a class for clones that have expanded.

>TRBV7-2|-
CASSHGTYEQYF
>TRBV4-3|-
CASSQDAGGNQPQHF
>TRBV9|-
CASSFLAGTNEQYF
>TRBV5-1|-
CASSLVGGGTDTQYF
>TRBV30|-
CAEGGGQGFEETQYF
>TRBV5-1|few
CASSRTGTGGAFAGANVLTF
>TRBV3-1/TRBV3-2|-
CASSQDTGGYNEQFF
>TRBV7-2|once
CASSSPVSTTEAFF
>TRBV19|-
CASSRLAGGFTGELFF
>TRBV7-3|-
CASSPPGTDFEKLFF
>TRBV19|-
CASSGRQGAGETQYF
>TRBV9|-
CASSAESGLEETQYF
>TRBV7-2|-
CASSFGQAEAFF
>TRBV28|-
CASRARDRALDGYTF
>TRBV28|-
CASSPPGNMNTEAFF
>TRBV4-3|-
CASSQDDRGFLYGYTF
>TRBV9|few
CASSVGSGQYNSPLHF
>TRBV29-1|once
CSVGEQGTTNEKLFF
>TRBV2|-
CASTDPPTGGAGTGELFF
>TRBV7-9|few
CASQREGLSNQPQHF
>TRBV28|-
CASSLVRSNQPQHF
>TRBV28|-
CASSHGTGGYEQYF
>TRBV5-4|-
CASSARDRGSGNTIYF
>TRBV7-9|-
CASSLGTSGAGELFF
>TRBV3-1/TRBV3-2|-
CASSQAGLANEQFF
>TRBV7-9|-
CASSDPGGTNEKLFF
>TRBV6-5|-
CASSYAGTQYF
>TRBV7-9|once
CASSPLGDFYNEQFF
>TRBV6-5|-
CASSRGTGGPEQYF
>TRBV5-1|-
CASSLVAGANEKLFF
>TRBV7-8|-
CASSLAPRGLAKNIQYF
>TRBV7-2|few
CASSLALTGVGEAFF
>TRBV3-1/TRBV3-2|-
CASSQVYGGHEQYF
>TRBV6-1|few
CASSEIGGGGYTF
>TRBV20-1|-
CSAMSQELAFF